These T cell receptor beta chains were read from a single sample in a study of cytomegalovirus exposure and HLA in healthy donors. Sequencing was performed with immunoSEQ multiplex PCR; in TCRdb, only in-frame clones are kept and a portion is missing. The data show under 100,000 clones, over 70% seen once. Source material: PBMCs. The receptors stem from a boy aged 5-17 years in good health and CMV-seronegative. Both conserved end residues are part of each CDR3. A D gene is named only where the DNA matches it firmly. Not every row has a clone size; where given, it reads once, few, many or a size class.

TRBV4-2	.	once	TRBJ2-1	CASSQGPAGEVNEQFF	TGTGCCAGCAGCCAAGGCCCAGCGGGCGAGGTGAATGAGCAGTTCTTC
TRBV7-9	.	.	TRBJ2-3	CASSQTSSRGDTQYF	TGTGCCAGCAGCCAGACTAGCTCCAGGGGAGATACGCAGTATTTT
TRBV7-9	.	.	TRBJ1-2	CASSLIPGPTLYGYTF	TGTGCCAGCAGCTTAATTCCAGGGCCAACCCTCTATGGCTACACCTTC
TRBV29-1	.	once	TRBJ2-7	CSVVRGSYEQYF	TGCAGCGTTGTTCGGGGCTCCTACGAGCAGTACTTC
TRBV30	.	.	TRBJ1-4	CAWSVPDSREKLFF	TGTGCCTGGAGTGTACCTGACAGTCGTGAAAAACTGTTTTTT
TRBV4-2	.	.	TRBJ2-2	CASSQHTDNTGELFF	TGTGCCAGCAGCCAACACACCGATAACACCGGGGAGCTGTTTTTT
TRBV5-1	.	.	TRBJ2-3	CASSFGGADTQYF	TGCGCCAGCAGCTTCGGCGGAGCAGATACGCAGTATTTT
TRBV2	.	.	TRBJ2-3	CASSGGSTPTDTQYF	TGTGCCAGCAGTGGGGGCTCAACTCCCACAGATACGCAGTATTTT
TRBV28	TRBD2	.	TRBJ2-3	CASSTLAGFTDTQYF	TGTGCCAGCAGTACCCTAGCGGGTTTCACAGATACGCAGTATTTT
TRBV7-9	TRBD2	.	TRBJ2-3	CASSPSGVSTDTQYF	TGTGCCAGCAGCCCTAGCGGGGTTAGCACAGATACGCAGTATTTT
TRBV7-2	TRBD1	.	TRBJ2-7	CASSTWTGGYEQYF	TGTGCCAGCAGCACCTGGACAGGGGGCTACGAGCAGTACTTC
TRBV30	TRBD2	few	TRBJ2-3	CALSAGVGVGTDTQYF	TGTGCCTTGTCAGCGGGAGTGGGCGTCGGCACAGATACGCAGTATTTT
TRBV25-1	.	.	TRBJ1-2	CASSEYTSSGYYGYTF	TGTGCCAGCAGTGAATATACGAGTTCGGGGTACTATGGCTACACCTTC
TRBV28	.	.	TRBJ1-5	CASTKDRNQPQHF	TGTGCCAGCACCAAGGACAGAAATCAGCCCCAGCATTTT
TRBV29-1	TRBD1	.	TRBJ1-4	CSAAGTGTVGEKLFF	TGCAGCGCCGCCGGGACAGGGACGGTGGGAGAAAAACTGTTTTTT
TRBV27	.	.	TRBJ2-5	CASSFYGQETQYF	TGTGCCAGCAGTTTCTACGGCCAAGAGACCCAGTACTTC
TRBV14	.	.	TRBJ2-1	CASSPWKRGGAQQFF	TGTGCCAGCAGCCCGTGGAAAAGGGGGGGAGCCCAGCAGTTCTTC
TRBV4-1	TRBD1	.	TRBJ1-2	CASSLPSDREDGYTF	TGCGCCAGCAGCCTACCTTCCGACAGGGAGGATGGCTACACCTTC
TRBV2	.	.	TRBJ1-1	CASSEGGGMNTEAFF	TGTGCCAGCAGTGAGGGTGGAGGAATGAACACTGAAGCTTTCTTT
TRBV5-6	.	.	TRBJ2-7	CASGREQYF	TGTGCCAGCGGGAGGGAGCAGTACTTC
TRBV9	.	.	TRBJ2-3	CASSVGTPTDTQYF	TGTGCCAGCAGCGTGGGGACTCCTACTGATACGCAGTATTTT
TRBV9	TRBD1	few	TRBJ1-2	CASSATGEANYGYTF	TGTGCCAGCAGCGCGACAGGGGAGGCTAACTATGGCTACACCTTC
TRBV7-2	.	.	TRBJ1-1	CASSLVIATEAFF	TGTGCCAGCAGCTTAGTGATAGCGACTGAAGCTTTCTTT
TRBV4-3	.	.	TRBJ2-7	CASSQDQPGGYEQYF	TGCGCCAGCAGCCAAGATCAGCCAGGAGGATACGAGCAGTACTTC
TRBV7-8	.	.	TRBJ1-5	CSSGDYSNQPQHF	TGTTCATCCGGGGACTATAGCAATCAGCCCCAGCATTTT
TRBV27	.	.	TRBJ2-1	CASRIRVYNEQFF	TGTGCCAGCAGGATCAGGGTTTACAATGAGCAGTTCTTC
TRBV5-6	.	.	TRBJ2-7	CASSSQSYEQYF	TGTGCCAGCAGCTCCCAATCCTACGAGCAGTACTTC
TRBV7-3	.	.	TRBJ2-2	CASSFQANTGELFF	TGTGCCAGCAGCTTCCAGGCGAACACCGGGGAGCTGTTTTTT